This record covers a single TCR beta chain. This sample was taken from a study of T cells expressing NK-cell markers. TCRdb re-called the 5' RACE reads; one entry per CDR3 protein, DNA not given. The sample includes roughly 350,000 distinct CDR3 sequences. Sequenced input: blood T cells: a sorted CD56 or NKG2C T cell subset, CD4+ or CD8+ T cells, or bulk PBMC T cells (not recorded which). This receptor was taken from a man aged 18-70 years in good health.

The chain's CDR3 is CASSLTGLAVSSYNEQFF. This chain uses TRBV9 with TRBJ2-1; TCRdb's D call, TRBD2, is unchecked because there is no DNA. The CDR3 is made up of 18 amino acids. Germline V CDR1 and CDR2: SGDLS, YYNGEE.